These 26 T cell receptor beta chains share one sample of origin, sequenced in a study of spatial heterogeneity in lung cancer. One entry per CDR3 protein, called by TCRdb with MiXCR from the 5' RACE reads. The sample carries 60,000 to 90,000 distinct CDR3 sequences, approximately 12% recorded once. Time point reported: sample taken at primary tumor resection. Tumor, nontumor lung or frozen PBMC supplied whole RNA, sequenced without sorting. This specimen was PBMCs, taken at surgery. These receptors were taken from a male donor with early-stage non-small cell lung cancer.

This chain joins TRBV25-1 and TRBJ1-2; TRBD1 aligns across 7 bases. From germline, CDR1 is MGHDK and CDR2 SYGVNS. CDR3 length equals 12 residues. The J segment lost 3 bases and the V segment lost 8 bases, leaving 3 bases of the junction unmatched. In DNA form, the CDR3 reads TGTGCCAGCCGCGGGACAGACTATGGCTACACCTTC. It encodes CASRGTDYGYTF.

The rearrangement joins TRBV20-1 to TRBJ2-2; 10 bases align to TRBD2. Losses at the gene ends were 3 bases for V and 6 bases for J; bases not matched to a gene: 4. Germline V gives CDR1 DFQATT, CDR2 SNEGSKA (reference sequence). CDR3 length: 14 residues. The CDR3 DNA is TGCAGTGCTAGTGGGCTAGCGGGAGCCGGGGAGCTGTTTTTT. It specifies CSASGLAGAGELFF.

This clonotype was picked up a small number of times. The chain recombines TRBV2 with TRBJ2-1; D gene unclear. The V gene lost 4 bases and the J gene lost 3 bases, with 7 bases spanning the gap. Germline V gene data show CDR1 as SNHLY and CDR2 as FYNNEI. The CDR3 is 13 residues long. In DNA, the CDR3 is TGTGCCAGCAGTGCGCGGATCTACAATGAGCAGTTCTTC. Amino acid sequence: CASSARIYNEQFF.

There are a few counts of this clonotype. The chain combines TRBV7-9 with TRBJ2-3, with 8 bases matching TRBD2. V was clipped by 5 bases and J by 2 bases; unmatched bases: 3. CDR1 and CDR2 (germline): SEHNR, FQNEAQ (reference sequence). This CDR3 has 14 amino acids. The DNA for the CDR3 is TGTGCCAGCAGCCCACTAGCGGACACAGATACGCAGTATTTT. It specifies CASSPLADTDTQYF.

The CDR3 DNA follows: TGCAGTGCTATAAGGTTTCCGACCTACGAGCAGTACTTC. Protein: CSAIRFPTYEQYF. This chain uses TRBV20-1 with TRBJ2-7; D uncertain. The CDR3 extends over 13 amino acids. Germline assignment: CDR1 DFQATT and CDR2 SNEGSKA (reference sequence). The V gene lost 4 bases and the J gene lost 2 bases, with 12 bases spanning the gap.

This chain joins TRBV7-8 and TRBJ2-3; 7 nucleotides align to TRBD2. The J segment lost 0 bases and the V segment lost 2 bases, leaving 2 bases of the junction unmatched. This CDR3 region has 15 residues. CDR1 and CDR2 (germline): SGHVS, FQNEAQ. CDR3 loop: CASSLNSGSTDTQYF. For the CDR3, the DNA is TGTGCCAGCAGCTTAAATAGCGGGAGCACAGATACGCAGTATTTT. Drawing the rest from reference TRBV7-8 and TRBJ2-3, the complete variable domain is GAGVSQSPRYKVAKRGQDVALRCDPISGHVSLFWYQQALGQGPEFLTYFQNEAQLDKSGLPSDRFFAERPEGSVSTLKIQRTQQEDSAVYLCASSLNSGSTDTQYFGPGTRLTVL.

The rearrangement joins TRBV7-2 to TRBJ1-3; the D is unclear. The CDR3 consists of 15 residues. Deletions cut 1 base from V and 0 bases from J, with 7 bases between. Germline CDR1 reads SGHTA; CDR2 reads FQGNSA. The CDR3 protein is CASSLVGSSGNTIYF. The CDR3 DNA is TGTGCCAGCAGCTTAGTTGGCAGCTCTGGAAACACCATATATTTT.

In this sample, this clonotype turned up many times. The V call is TRBV29-1, the J call TRBJ2-1; TRBD2 agrees at 8 bases. CDR1 and CDR2 from the germline V gene are SQVTM and ANQGSEA. There are 15 residues in the CDR3. Trimming at V came to 7 bases and at J to 1 base, leaving 9 bases not matched to a gene. The CDR3 protein is CSAQSLAGSYNEQFF. In DNA form, the CDR3 reads TGCAGCGCCCAATCTTTAGCGGGGTCCTACAATGAGCAGTTCTTC.

The CDR3 DNA is TGTGCCAGCAGTTTATCACAGACAAACTATGGCTACACCTTC. It specifies CASSLSQTNYGYTF. This chain connects TRBV12-3 or TRBV12-4 to TRBJ1-2; no reliable D call. Trimming stripped 2 bases from V and 2 bases from J, with 9 bases between. There are 14 residues in the CDR3.

This clonotype has ten or more counts. The rearrangement links TRBV6-5 to TRBJ1-2, with no clear D. CDR3 length: 13 amino acids. V lost 5 bases and J 2 bases, leaving 9 bases between the germline ends. Germline V gene data show CDR1 as MNHEY and CDR2 as SVGAGI. The CDR3 protein is CASSRDGNYGYTF. CDR3 nucleotide sequence: TGTGCCAGCAGTCGTGACGGAAACTATGGCTACACCTTC.

The chain uses TRBV5-1 and TRBJ2-7; TRBD2 matches 13 bases. V shed 3 bases, J shed 2 bases, and the junction held 2 bases outside the gene matches. Germline CDR1 is SGHRS and CDR2 is YFSETQ. The CDR3 spans 15 residues. CDR3 coding DNA: TGCGCCAGCAGCTGGGGACTAGCGGGAACCTACGAGCAGTACTTC. As protein: CASSWGLAGTYEQYF.

This clonotype was recorded many times. The V call is TRBV10-2, the J call TRBJ2-3; TRBD1 or TRBD2 may be the D gene (5 bases each). Germline values: CDR1 WSHSY, CDR2 SAAADI. V was clipped by 7 bases and J by 1 base, with 12 bases between them. The CDR3 runs to 14 residues. CDR3 amino acids: CASKLGVRTDTQYF. CDR3 DNA sequence: TGCGCCAGCAAACTAGGGGTCCGCACAGATACGCAGTATTTT.

This clonotype was counted ten times or more. The chain couples TRBV30 to TRBJ1-2; 8 positions agree with TRBD1. The germline CDR1 and CDR2 sequences are GTSNPN and SVGIG (reference sequence). The CDR3 is 13 amino acids. The junction had 5 bases not matched to a gene; V was cut back by 2 bases and J by 6 bases. CDR3 sequence reads: CAWSRGQVDGYTF. DNA for the CDR3: TGTGCCTGGAGTCGGGGACAGGTAGATGGCTACACCTTC.

The chain has TRBV7-8 and TRBJ1-1; D might be TRBD1 (5 bases). The CDR3 totals 14 residues. Germline loops: CDR1 SGHVS, CDR2 FQNEAQ. Trimming pared 6 bases from V and 2 bases from J, leaving 13 bases between. CDR3 bases: TGTGCCAGCAGACGTCAGGGAGGTAACACTGAAGCTTTCTTT. It encodes CASRRQGGNTEAFF.

The chain is built from TRBV5-5 and TRBJ1-1; a weak D match, TRBD1 (6 bases). Germline assignment: CDR1 SGHKS and CDR2 YYEKEE (reference sequence). The CDR3 has 14 residues. The V and J ends lost 1 base and 8 bases respectively, with 15 bases between them. CDR3 sequence: CASSLRQGGSEAFF. The DNA for the CDR3 is TGTGCCAGCAGCTTGCGTCAAGGGGGGAGCGAAGCTTTCTTT.

This clonotype was observed a handful of times. The chain uses TRBV2 and TRBJ2-1; 14 bases are a match to TRBD2. J lost 7 bases, V lost 5 bases, and 7 bases had no gene match. Per the germline V gene, CDR1 is SNHLY and CDR2 is FYNNEI. This CDR3 region has 16 residues. CDR3 in amino acids: CASSKVGLAGENEQFF. CDR3 DNA: TGTGCCAGCAGTAAAGTGGGACTAGCGGGAGAAAATGAGCAGTTCTTC. The whole variable domain, remainder taken from reference TRBV2 and TRBJ2-1, is EPEVTQTPSHQVTQMGQEVILRCVPISNHLYFYWYRQILGQKVEFLVSFYNNEISEKSEIFDDQFSVERPDGSNFTLKIRSTKLEDSAMYFCASSKVGLAGENEQFFGPGTRLTVL.

This clonotype has just a few counts. The gene calls are TRBV6-5 and TRBJ2-2; 10 bases match TRBD1. Germline V gives CDR1 MNHEY, CDR2 SVGAGI. V shed 5 bases and J 4 bases; nucleotides not matched to a gene: 19. The CDR3 consists of 20 residues. CDR3 coding DNA: TGTGCCAGCAGTACAGTCCCGGGACAGGGGTATACGTTGGCCACCGGGGAGCTGTTTTTT. It codes for CASSTVPGQGYTLATGELFF.

This clonotype was counted between two and nine times. V is TRBV7-2 and J is TRBJ1-4; 10 positions match TRBD1. The V gene end was trimmed by 5 bases and the J gene end by 7 bases; junction bases not matched to a gene: 4. The CDR3 runs 14 residues. Germline loops: CDR1 SGHTA, CDR2 FQGNSA. This CDR3 reads CASSPGQGTEKLFF. The CDR3 coding sequence is TGTGCCAGCAGCCCGGGACAGGGGACTGAAAAACTGTTTTTT.

The chain carries TRBV20-1 and TRBJ2-5; 7 bases agree with TRBD1. The CDR3 covers 13 residues. CDR1 and CDR2 from the germline V gene are DFQATT and SNEGSKA (reference sequence). V dropped 4 bases and J dropped 5; count of bases not matched to a gene: 7. The CDR3: CSATMTGTETQYF. In DNA, the CDR3 is TGCAGTGCTACCATGACAGGGACGGAGACCCAGTACTTC.

This clonotype occurred a few times. This chain joins TRBV5-1 and TRBJ2-3; the D gene could be TRBD1 or TRBD2 (6 bases each). V lost 4 bases to trimming and J lost 5 bases, with 14 bases between them. Germline CDR1 and CDR2: SGHRS and YFSETQ. CDR3 size: 14 residues. CDR3 bases: TGCGCCAGCAGCACCGGGGGCGCCGAAGATACGCAGTATTTT. Protein sequence: CASSTGGAEDTQYF.

This chain connects TRBV6-1 to TRBJ2-3; the D gene is possibly TRBD2 (6 bases). The CDR3 contains 15 residues. Germline CDR1 is MNHNS and CDR2 is SASEGT. Between the trimmed V and J ends, which lost 6 bases and 1 base, there was a span of 14 bases. CDR3 protein: CASSTGTFRTDTQYF. The DNA of the CDR3 is TGTGCCAGCAGCACCGGGACTTTCCGCACAGATACGCAGTATTTT.

This clonotype occurred many times. This chain joins TRBV12-5 and TRBJ2-4; TRBD1 matches at 9 bases. Germline CDR1 and CDR2: LGHNT and FRNRAP. The CDR3 has 17 residues. Losses at the gene ends were 0 bases for V and 2 bases for J; bases not matched to a gene: 5. As DNA, the CDR3 is TGTGCTAGTGGTTTGGTACTGGGACAGGGAACCAAAAACATTCAGTACTTC. Protein: CASGLVLGQGTKNIQYF. The full variable domain, its missing parts supplied by reference TRBV12-5 and TRBJ2-4, is DARVTQTPRHKVTEMGQEVTMRCQPILGHNTVFWYRQTMMQGLELLAYFRNRAPLDDSGMPKDRFSAEMPDATLATLKIQPSEPRDSAVYFCASGLVLGQGTKNIQYFGAGTRLSVL.

This clonotype has a handful of counts. The V call is TRBV7-2, the J call TRBJ1-6; D unclear. Trimming removed 5 bases from V and 0 bases from J, with 11 bases in between. The germline CDR1 and CDR2 sequences are SGHTA and FQGNSA. The CDR3 is 16 residues long. CDR3 nucleotide sequence: TGTGCCAGCAGCCTGCAGGAGAGCTCCTATAATTCACCCCTCCACTTT. Translating gives CASSLQESSYNSPLHF.

This clonotype was seen many times. V usage is TRBV3-1 and J usage is TRBJ2-7; D is unresolved. The germline CDR1 and CDR2 sequences are LGHDT and YNNKEL (reference sequence). Deletions cut 1 base from V and 3 bases from J, with 7 bases between. The CDR3 has 13 residues. CDR3 residues: CASSQVDGYEQYF. CDR3 sequence (DNA): TGTGCCAGCAGCCAAGTGGACGGCTACGAGCAGTACTTC.

The chain employs TRBV6-5 and TRBJ2-2; unclear D gene. CDR3 length: 18 amino acids. Germline V lookup: CDR1 MNHEY, CDR2 SVGAGI. The V end lost 0 bases, the J end lost 1 base, and 15 bases lay between the germline ends. The CDR3 loop is CASSYSSTRALNTGELFF. CDR3 nucleotide sequence: TGTGCCAGCAGTTACTCCTCAACAAGGGCCCTGAACACCGGGGAGCTGTTTTTT.

Many counts were recorded for this clonotype. This chain links TRBV7-9 with TRBJ1-5, with D unresolved. This CDR3 comprises 14 residues. V lost 7 bases and J 3 bases, leaving 13 bases between the germline ends. The germline gives CDR1 SEHNR, CDR2 FQNEAQ (reference sequence). The DNA for the CDR3 is TGTGCCAGCAAGGGAAACTGGGACAATCAGCCCCAGCATTTT. Translation gives CASKGNWDNQPQHF.